The clone carrying this T cell receptor beta chain was recorded once. Sequencing used immunoSEQ multiplex PCR; TCRdb keeps in-frame clones, though not all of them. Of some 300,000 clones listed, around 79% were seen once; the top ten hold under 11%. The data were taken from a study of shared clonotypes between healthy human individuals. Looked up from germline, CDR1 is SGHRS and CDR2 is YFSETQ. J lost 2 bases, V lost 2 bases, and 9 bases had no gene match. The CDR3 covers 17 residues. This sequence was found in a man under 40 in good health. The sequenced material came from memory CD4+ T cells sorted from blood. As for subset: CD45RA-negative fraction. V is TRBV5-1 and J is TRBJ2-7, with 11 bases fitting TRBD2. The CDR3 reads CASSFSSGRGRPYEQYF. In DNA form, the CDR3 reads TGCGCCAGCAGCTTTAGTAGCGGGAGGGGGCGCCCCTACGAGCAGTACTTC.